The 20 T cell receptor beta chains below come from one sample, sequenced in a study of blood T cell repertoires in COVID-19. Assay used: immunoSEQ multiplex PCR; TCRdb lists only in-frame clones, some missing. The sample comprises 210,000 or so clones, around four fifths of which are singletons, and roughly 2.9% rests with the top ten. The sequencing sample was made of peripheral blood. The receptors shown here come from a man over 45 with active or convalescent COVID-19.

This clone showed up just once. CDR3 in amino acids: CASSLGGGRAGYEQYF. In DNA, the CDR3 is TGTGCCAGCAGCTTAGGAGGCGGGAGGGCCGGGTACGAGCAGTACTTC. This chain connects TRBV7-9 to TRBJ2-7; 9 bases line up with TRBD2. CDR1 is SEHNR, CDR2 FQNEAQ, per germline (reference sequence). With 1 base clipped from V and 4 bases from J, the junction kept 8 bases outside the gene matches. This CDR3 contains 16 residues.

CDR3 sequence (DNA): TGTGCCAGCAGCCCCATAGCGGGAGAGTCCTACAATGAGCAGTTCTTC. Its protein is CASSPIAGESYNEQFF. J is TRBJ2-1 and V is TRBV7-3; 9 bases match TRBD2. The CDR3 covers 16 residues. CDR1 SGHTA and CDR2 FQGTGA come from the germline V gene. Unmatched junction bases numbered 6, after V lost 5 bases and J lost 1 base.

CDR3 region: CASTDRANTEAFF. Here the CDR3 DNA reads TGTGCCAGCACTGACAGGGCGAACACTGAAGCTTTCTTT. The chain couples TRBV28 to TRBJ1-1; 7 bases are shared with TRBD1. Germline V CDR1 and CDR2: MDHEN, SYDVKM. V shed 7 bases, J shed 1 base, and the junction held 3 bases outside the gene matches. CDR3 size: 13 residues. The full variable domain, completed using reference TRBV28 and TRBJ1-1, is DVKVTQSSRYLVKRTGEKVFLECVQDMDHENMFWYRQDPGLGLRLIYFSYDVKMKEKGDIPEGYSVSREKKERFSLILESASTNQTSMYLCASTDRANTEAFFGQGTRLTVV.

The rearrangement links TRBV28 to TRBJ2-1; TRBD2 matches 9 bases. The CDR3 contains 16 residues. Per germline, CDR1 MDHEN and CDR2 SYDVKM. V lost 0 bases, J lost 7 bases, and 7 bases stayed unmatched. CDR3: CASSLWQAGGRNEQFF. The CDR3 nucleotides are TGTGCCAGCAGTTTATGGCAAGCGGGAGGTCGGAATGAGCAGTTCTTC.

The rearrangement uses TRBV11-2 and TRBJ1-1, with no clear D. Germline lookup yields CDR1 SGHAT and CDR2 FQNNGV. The germline V and J ends were trimmed by 1 base and 5 bases, with 8 bases remaining between them. This CDR3 is 13 amino acids long. In DNA form, the CDR3 reads TGTGCCAGCAGCTTAGGGGCCCCGACTGAAGCTTTCTTT. Residues: CASSLGAPTEAFF.

This rearrangement joins TRBV2 to TRBJ1-5; 8 nucleotides agree with TRBD1. This CDR3 has 14 amino acids. Germline trimming cut 1 base from V and 6 bases from J; bases unmatched to any gene: 2. Germline values: CDR1 SNHLY, CDR2 FYNNEI. CDR3 DNA: TGTGCCAGCAGTGAAGAGACAGGGGCTCAGCCCCAGCATTTT. Translation gives CASSEETGAQPQHF.

In DNA form, the CDR3 reads TGTGCCAGCAGCCAAGGCCCAGCGGCTGAAGCTTTCTTT. Amino acid sequence: CASSQGPAAEAFF. The chain carries TRBV3-1 (or the pseudogene TRBV3-2) and TRBJ1-1; D is unresolved. This CDR3 has 13 residues. CDR1 and CDR2 from the germline V gene are LGHDT and YNNKEL (reference sequence). With 1 base removed from V and 6 bases from J, the gap between germline ends came to 9 bases.

The chain employs TRBV7-8 and TRBJ2-5, with 9 bases aligning to TRBD2. Germline CDR1 is SGHVS and CDR2 is FQNEAQ. J lost 0 bases, V lost 2 bases, and 1 base had no gene match. The CDR3 is 15 amino acids. CDR3 region: CASSLSGRNQETQYF. The CDR3 DNA is TGTGCCAGCAGCTTAAGCGGGAGGAACCAAGAGACCCAGTACTTC.

The chain couples TRBV3-1 (or the pseudogene TRBV3-2) to TRBJ2-2; no definite D call. There are 15 residues in the CDR3. The germline V gene has CDR1 LGHDT and CDR2 YNNKEL (reference sequence). The germline V and J ends were trimmed by 4 bases and 3 bases, with 12 bases remaining between them. CDR3 DNA sequence: TGTGCCAGCAGCCGCGGCGAGGTGTACACCGGGGAGCTGTTTTTT. Protein: CASSRGEVYTGELFF.

The chain links TRBV9 to TRBJ1-2; tentatively, D is TRBD1 (5 bases). Trimming pared 0 bases from V and 7 bases from J, leaving 13 bases between. The CDR3 spans 14 residues. CDR1 and CDR2 (germline): SGDLS, YYNGEE. The CDR3 sequence: CASSVALGTGGYTF. CDR3 bases: TGTGCCAGCAGCGTAGCTCTAGGGACTGGTGGCTACACCTTC.

This clone occurred a few times. The chain couples TRBV19 to TRBJ1-1; 9 bases line up with TRBD1. CDR1 is LNHDA and CDR2 is SQIVND in the germline V gene (reference sequence). The trim removed 7 bases at V and 6 bases at J, leaving 9 bases unmatched. This CDR3 spans 14 amino acids. CDR3 sequence reads: CASTYRGLGAEAFF. In DNA form, the CDR3 reads TGTGCCAGTACCTACAGGGGGCTTGGGGCTGAAGCTTTCTTT.

This sequence joins TRBV27 and TRBJ2-7; D unresolved. The V end lost 4 bases, the J end lost 1 base, and 11 bases lay between the germline ends. Germline values: CDR1 MNHEY, CDR2 SMNVEV (reference sequence). The CDR3 contains 14 residues. The CDR3 here is CASSSSLSSYEQYF. The CDR3 DNA sequence: TGTGCCAGCAGTTCCTCACTCTCTTCCTACGAGCAGTACTTC.

The V and J genes are TRBV19 and TRBJ2-3; no clear D. Germline assignment: CDR1 LNHDA and CDR2 SQIVND (reference sequence). CDR3 length: 14 residues. With 6 bases removed from V and 6 bases from J, the gap between germline ends came to 16 bases. DNA for the CDR3: TGTGCCAGTAGCAAGCGAGGCGGATTGGATACGCAGTATTTT. Its protein is CASSKRGGLDTQYF.

This clone was recorded a few times. The chain uses TRBV7-2 and TRBJ2-7; 8 bases are shared with TRBD1. Germline V CDR1 and CDR2: SGHTA, FQGNSA. The CDR3 has 16 residues. With 1 base clipped from V and 1 base from J, the junction kept 6 bases outside the gene matches. The CDR3 DNA reads as TGTGCCAGCAGCTTAGATTCCGGACAGGGATCCTACGAGCAGTACTTC. Translation: CASSLDSGQGSYEQYF.

A word on this clone: Other DNA sequences in the same sample also yield this CDR3. The chain is built from TRBV5-1 and TRBJ2-7, with TRBD2 identical over 7 bases. Per germline, CDR1 SGHRS and CDR2 YFSETQ. V shed 0 bases, J shed 0 bases, and the junction held 6 bases outside the gene matches. CDR3 length equals 16 residues. The CDR3: CASSLAPSGSSYEQYF. CDR3 DNA sequence: TGCGCCAGCAGCTTGGCCCCTAGCGGTAGCTCCTACGAGCAGTACTTC.

The gene calls are TRBV27 and TRBJ1-2, with D uncertain. Germline loops: CDR1 MNHEY, CDR2 SMNVEV (reference sequence). This CDR3 is built from 15 residues. V dropped 0 bases and J dropped 1 base, with 9 bases sitting between them. This CDR3 reads CASSLSIGINYGYTF. CDR3 coding DNA: TGTGCCAGCAGTTTATCTATTGGCATTAACTATGGCTACACCTTC.

The J gene is TRBJ2-3, the V gene TRBV5-4; D not resolved. The CDR3 totals 15 residues. CDR1 is SGHNT and CDR2 is YYREEE in the germline V gene (reference sequence). Deletions cut 0 bases from V and 2 bases from J, with 10 bases between. Written as DNA, the CDR3 is TGTGCCAGCAGCTTGGAATTGTCCAACACAGATACGCAGTATTTT. It is translated as CASSLELSNTDTQYF.

CDR3 protein: CASSQPTSGGRNEQYF. Here the CDR3 DNA reads TGCGCCAGCAGCCAACCAACTAGCGGGGGGCGCAACGAGCAGTACTTC. J is TRBJ2-7 and V is TRBV4-1, with 12 nucleotides matching TRBD2. The junction had 7 bases not matched to a gene; V was cut back by 2 bases and J by 5 bases. There are 16 residues in the CDR3. Germline V gene lookup returns CDR1 MGHRA and CDR2 YSYEKL.

The genes are TRBV24-1 and TRBJ2-1; 7 nucleotides agree with TRBD2. Trimming at V came to 5 bases and at J to 10 bases, leaving 25 bases not matched to a gene. There are 19 residues in the CDR3. Per germline, CDR1 KGHDR and CDR2 SFDVKD. In DNA, the CDR3 is TGTGCCACCAGTGCCCGGCGGCCTAGCGGCCGGGAGGTTCTAGGGGAGCAGTTCTTC. Its protein product is CATSARRPSGREVLGEQFF.

The chain is built from TRBV5-1 and TRBJ2-1, with a weak D call TRBD2 (7 bases). The CDR3 has 16 residues. Germline CDR1 reads SGHRS; CDR2 reads YFSETQ. The V gene lost 1 base and the J gene lost 2 bases, with 13 bases spanning the gap. CDR3 in amino acids: CASSLLGGRTYNEQFF. The CDR3 DNA follows: TGCGCCAGCAGCTTGTTGGGGGGGCGGACCTACAATGAGCAGTTCTTC.